This T cell receptor beta chain was captured by sequencing in a study of technical replicates of blood from a few donors. The protocol was immunoSEQ multiplex PCR, while the TCRdb copy is restricted to in-frame clones and leaves out a portion. The sample holds 65,000 to 95,000 clones; approximately 86% are singletons and the top ten take roughly 4.5%. The sequenced sample was PBMCs. This receptor was obtained from a human donor in good health. Some clones in this sample may be carry-over from other donors' samples.

The CDR3 loop is CASSLGGSALSYNEQFF. DNA of the CDR3: TGTGCCAGCAGCTTGGGGGGTAGCGCTTTATCCTACAATGAGCAGTTCTTC. The chain recombines TRBV5-4 with TRBJ2-1; tentative D call: TRBD2 (5 bases). V was shortened by 0 bases and J by 1 base, with 14 bases between the two germline ends. CDR1 is SGHNT and CDR2 is YYREEE in the germline V gene (reference sequence). The CDR3 covers 17 residues.